This T cell receptor beta chain was identified in a study of CD8+ T cells in alopecia areata. The study, taken as a whole, reports: Because of a solitary nonresponder, the connection of baseline CD8+ expansion to response stays uncertain. Greater clonality was observed in lesional scalp samples, especially alopecia totalis/universalis, versus normal scalp.

The CDR3 has 13 residues. Trimming removed 6 bases from V and 7 bases from J; junction bases left unmatched: 5. Germline V gives CDR1 MNHEY, CDR2 SVGAGI. RNA was isolated and reverse transcribed to cDNA, the sequencing template. Here immunoSEQ multiplex PCR was the method, and the copy in TCRdb shows in-frame clones only, minus some. The repertoire consists of fewer than 250,000 clones, with less than 45% occurring once and the leading ten covering 0.48%. Worth noting for this clone: Its antigen is as yet unknown.

Documented treatment: oral pan-JAK inhibitor, 5-10 mg twice daily. The researchers isolated CD4+ and CD8+ T cells from PBMCs by sorting. The input for sequencing was CD4+ T cells sorted from blood, taken at approximately week 30, from a patient treated with tofacitinib. The V gene is TRBV6-5, the J gene TRBJ2-1, with TRBD1 matching 8 bases. This clonotype originated in a human donor with alopecia areata. Here the CDR3 DNA reads TGTGCCAGCAGCCGACAGGGGAGAAATGAGCAGTTCTTC. It codes for CASSRQGRNEQFF.